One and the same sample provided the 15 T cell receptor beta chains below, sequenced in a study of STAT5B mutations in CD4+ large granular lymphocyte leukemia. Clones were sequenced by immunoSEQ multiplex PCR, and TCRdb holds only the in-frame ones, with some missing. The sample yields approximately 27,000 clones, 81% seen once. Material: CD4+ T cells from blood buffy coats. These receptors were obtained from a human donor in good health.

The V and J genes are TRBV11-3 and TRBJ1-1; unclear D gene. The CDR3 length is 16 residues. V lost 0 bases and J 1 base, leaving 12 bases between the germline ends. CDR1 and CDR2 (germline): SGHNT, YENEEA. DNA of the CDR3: TGTGCCAGCAGCTTAGACAGCTGGGCAGGGAACACTGAAGCTTTCTTT. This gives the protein CASSLDSWAGNTEAFF.

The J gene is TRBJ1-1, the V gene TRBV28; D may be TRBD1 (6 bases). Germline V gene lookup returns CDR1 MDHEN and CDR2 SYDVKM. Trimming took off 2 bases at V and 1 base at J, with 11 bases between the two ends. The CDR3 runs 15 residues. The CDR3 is CASSLAGVENTEAFF. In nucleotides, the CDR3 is TGTGCCAGCAGTTTAGCAGGGGTGGAGAACACTGAAGCTTTCTTT. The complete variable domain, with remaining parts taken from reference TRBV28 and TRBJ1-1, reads DVKVTQSSRYLVKRTGEKVFLECVQDMDHENMFWYRQDPGLGLRLIYFSYDVKMKEKGDIPEGYSVSREKKERFSLILESASTNQTSMYLCASSLAGVENTEAFFGQGTRLTVV.

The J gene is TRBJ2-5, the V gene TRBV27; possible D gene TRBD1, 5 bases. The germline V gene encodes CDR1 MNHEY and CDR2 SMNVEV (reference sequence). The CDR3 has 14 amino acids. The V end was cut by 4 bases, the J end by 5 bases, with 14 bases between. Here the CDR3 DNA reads TGTGCCAGCAGTTCTGCAGGGAATCGGGAGACCCAGTACTTC. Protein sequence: CASSSAGNRETQYF.

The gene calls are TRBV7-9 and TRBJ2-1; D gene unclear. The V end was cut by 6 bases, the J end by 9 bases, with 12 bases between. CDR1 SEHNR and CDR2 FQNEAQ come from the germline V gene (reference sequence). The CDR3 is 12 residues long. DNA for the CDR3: TGTGCCAGCAGAAACTCGTGGGGTGAGCAGTTCTTC. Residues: CASRNSWGEQFF.

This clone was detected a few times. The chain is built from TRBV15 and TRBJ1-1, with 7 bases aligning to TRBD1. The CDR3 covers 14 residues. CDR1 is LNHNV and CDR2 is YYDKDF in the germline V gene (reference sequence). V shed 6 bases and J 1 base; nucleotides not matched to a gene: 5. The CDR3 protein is CATSTDRTNTEAFF. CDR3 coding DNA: TGTGCCACCAGTACGGACAGGACGAACACTGAAGCTTTCTTT. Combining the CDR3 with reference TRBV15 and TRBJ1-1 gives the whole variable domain DAMVIQNPRYQVTQFGKPVTLSCSQTLNHNVMYWYQQKSSQAPKLLFHYYDKDFNNEADTPDNFQSRRPNTSFCFLDIRSPGLGDTAMYLCATSTDRTNTEAFFGQGTRLTVV.

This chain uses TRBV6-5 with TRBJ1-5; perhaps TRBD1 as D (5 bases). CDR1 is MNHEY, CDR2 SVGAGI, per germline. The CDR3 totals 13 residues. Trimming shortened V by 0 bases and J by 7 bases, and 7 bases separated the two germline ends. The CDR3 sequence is CASSYSGRQPQHF. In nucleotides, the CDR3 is TGTGCCAGCAGTTACTCGGGACGGCAGCCCCAGCATTTT.

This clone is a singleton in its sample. In DNA, the CDR3 is TGTGCCAGCAGCTTAAATTACAATGAGCAGTTCTTC. Translating it yields CASSLNYNEQFF. V usage is TRBV7-3 and J usage is TRBJ2-1; D remains unclear. The germline gives CDR1 SGHTA, CDR2 FQGTGA. V lost 1 base and J lost 4, with 2 bases in between. This CDR3 comprises 12 residues.

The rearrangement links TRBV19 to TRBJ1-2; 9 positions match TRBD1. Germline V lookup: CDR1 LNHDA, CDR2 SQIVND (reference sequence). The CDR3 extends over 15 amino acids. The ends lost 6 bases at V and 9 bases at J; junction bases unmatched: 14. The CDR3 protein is CASSNLQGTGLSYTF. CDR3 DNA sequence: TGTGCCAGTAGCAACCTTCAGGGGACAGGGCTCAGCTACACCTTC.

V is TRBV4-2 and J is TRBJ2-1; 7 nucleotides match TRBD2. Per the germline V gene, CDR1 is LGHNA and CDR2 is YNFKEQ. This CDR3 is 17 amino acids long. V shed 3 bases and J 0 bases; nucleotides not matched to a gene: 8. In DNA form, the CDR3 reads TGTGCCAGCAGCCACCCCCCCACGGGGGGCTCCTACAATGAGCAGTTCTTC. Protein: CASSHPPTGGSYNEQFF.

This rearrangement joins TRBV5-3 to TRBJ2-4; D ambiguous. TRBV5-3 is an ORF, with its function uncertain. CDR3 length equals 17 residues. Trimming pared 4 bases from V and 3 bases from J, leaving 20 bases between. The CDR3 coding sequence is TGTGCCAGAAGCGGCCTTTTGGTCCCGCGTGGCAAAAACATTCAGTACTTC. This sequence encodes CARSGLLVPRGKNIQYF.

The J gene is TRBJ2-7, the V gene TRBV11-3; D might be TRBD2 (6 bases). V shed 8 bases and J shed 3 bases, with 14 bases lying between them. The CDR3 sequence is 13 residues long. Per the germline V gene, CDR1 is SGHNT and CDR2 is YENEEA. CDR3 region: CASRGRSDYEQYF. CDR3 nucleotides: TGTGCCAGCCGGGGGAGGTCAGACTACGAGCAGTACTTC.

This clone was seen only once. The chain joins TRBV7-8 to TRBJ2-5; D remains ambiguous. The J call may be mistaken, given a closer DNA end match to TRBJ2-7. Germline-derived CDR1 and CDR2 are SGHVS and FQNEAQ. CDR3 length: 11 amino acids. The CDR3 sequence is CASSLTYEQYF. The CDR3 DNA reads TGTGCCAGCAGCTTGACCTACGAGCAGTACTTC.

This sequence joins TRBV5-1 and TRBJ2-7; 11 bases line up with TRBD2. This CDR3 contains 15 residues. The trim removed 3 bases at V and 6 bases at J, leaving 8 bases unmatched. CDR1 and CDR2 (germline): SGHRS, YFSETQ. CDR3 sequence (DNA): TGCGCCAGCAGCTGGCGTAGCGGGGGGGCTTCCGAGCAGTACGTC. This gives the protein CASSWRSGGASEQYV.

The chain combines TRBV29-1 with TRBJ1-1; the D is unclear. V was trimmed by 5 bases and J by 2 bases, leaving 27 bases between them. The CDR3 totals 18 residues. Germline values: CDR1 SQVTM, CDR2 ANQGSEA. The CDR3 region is CSVPKPGDPPHPNTEAFF. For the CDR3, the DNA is TGCAGCGTTCCAAAACCGGGAGACCCGCCCCATCCAAACACTGAAGCTTTCTTT.

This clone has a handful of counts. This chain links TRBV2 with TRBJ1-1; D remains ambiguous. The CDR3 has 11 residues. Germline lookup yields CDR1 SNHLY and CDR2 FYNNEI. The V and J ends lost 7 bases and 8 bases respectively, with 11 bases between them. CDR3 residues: CASTVEKEAFF. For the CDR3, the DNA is TGTGCCAGCACTGTGGAGAAAGAAGCTTTCTTT.